The 3 T cell receptor beta chains below were found in one sample sequenced in a study of technical replicates of blood from a few donors. The assay was immunoSEQ multiplex PCR, and TCRdb's table has in-frame clones only and misses some. The data show over 55,000 clones, approximately 86% seen once. The sequenced sample was PBMCs. Receptor source: a human donor in good health. Some clones in this sample may be carry-over from other donors' samples.

This clone came up once. This sequence joins TRBV7-7 and TRBJ2-5; tentative D call: TRBD2 (6 bases). This CDR3 spans 13 amino acids. Deletions cut 1 base from V and 4 bases from J, with 7 bases between. Per germline, CDR1 SSHAT and CDR2 FNYEAQ (reference sequence). CDR3 sequence: CASSLDGGETQYF. DNA of the CDR3: TGTGCCAGCAGCTTAGACGGGGGAGAGACCCAGTACTTC.

The chain recombines TRBV11-2 with TRBJ2-5, with 7 positions matching TRBD2. The CDR3 covers 15 residues. Trimming at V came to 5 bases and at J to 5 bases, leaving 11 bases not matched to a gene. The germline V gene has CDR1 SGHAT and CDR2 FQNNGV. This chain's CDR3 is CASSLAAGVVETQYF. The CDR3 DNA sequence: TGTGCCAGCAGCCTAGCGGCGGGAGTAGTGGAGACCCAGTACTTC.

The genes are TRBV7-9 and TRBJ1-1; no firm D call. This CDR3 contains 13 residues. Germline V gene data show CDR1 as SEHNR and CDR2 as FQNEAQ (reference sequence). The V and J ends lost 3 bases and 1 base respectively, with 6 bases between them. This CDR3 is CASSFEANTEAFF. CDR3 DNA sequence: TGTGCCAGCAGCTTTGAGGCGAACACTGAAGCTTTCTTT.